This is a list of T cell receptor beta chains from one sample in a study of CD8+ T cells in alopecia areata. The method was immunoSEQ multiplex PCR; TCRdb's version includes in-frame clones alone and lacks a portion of them. The sample holds approximately 82,000 clones, roughly half seen once. Source material: NKG2D-high CD8+ T cells sorted from blood. The receptors shown here come from a human donor with alopecia areata. Both conserved end residues are part of each CDR3. The order of the fields is D gene, clone size, J gene, V gene, CDR3 DNA, CDR3 protein. D genes are given only for firm matches. Clone size is shown for a subset of rows, as once, few, many or a class of expanded clone.

>.|.|TRBJ2-7|TRBV9
TGTGCCAGCAGCGTAGCAAGCAACTACGAGCAGTACTTC
CASSVASNYEQYF
>.|few|TRBJ2-1|TRBV25-1
TGTGCCAGCAGTGAATCAGATGAGCAGTTCTTC
CASSESDEQFF
>.|few|TRBJ1-5|TRBV4-3
TGCGCCAGCAGCCAAGGTTCAGGGGTAGGTCAGCCCCAGCATTTT
CASSQGSGVGQPQHF
>.|.|TRBJ2-1|TRBV10-2
TGCGCCAGCAGTGATAGTGAGCAGTTCTTC
CASSDSEQFF
>TRBD1|few|TRBJ2-1|TRBV29-1
TGCAGCGTTGGGACAGGGAACTACAATGAGCAGTTCTTC
CSVGTGNYNEQFF
>.|.|TRBJ2-7|TRBV29-1
TGCAGCGTTGTGAAGGGTGGGCCCTACGAGCAGTACTTC
CSVVKGGPYEQYF
>.|.|TRBJ2-5|TRBV5-1
TGCGCCAGCAGCCAAGGGACAAGCGGACAAGAGACCCAGTACTTC
CASSQGTSGQETQYF
>.|.|TRBJ2-1|TRBV5-1
TGCGCCAGCAGCTCCCCTAGCCGGGGGATTGATGAGCAGTTCTTC
CASSSPSRGIDEQFF
>TRBD1|few|TRBJ1-1|TRBV19
TGTGCCAGTAGTCAACAGGGGTATGGCGCTGAAGCTTTCTTT
CASSQQGYGAEAFF
>.|.|TRBJ2-7|TRBV4-1
TGCGCCAGCAGCCAAGTGGGCAGGGACCCAAACGAGCAGTACTTC
CASSQVGRDPNEQYF
>.|.|TRBJ1-1|TRBV25-1
TGTGCCAGCAGTTTTACGAACACTGAAGCTTTCTTT
CASSFTNTEAFF
>.|.|TRBJ2-7|TRBV28
TGTGCCAGCTCGCTGTCCGCGGGGGCCGCCTACGAGCAGTACTTC
CASSLSAGAAYEQYF
>.|few|TRBJ2-5|TRBV11-2
TGTGCCAGCACCCCTAGGGGGGAGACCCAGTACTTC
CASTPRGETQYF
>.|.|TRBJ2-3|TRBV4-3
TGCGCCAGCAGCGGGCCCGAAATACAAGATACGCAGTATTTT
CASSGPEIQDTQYF
>.|.|TRBJ2-1|TRBV4-1
TGCGCCAGCAGCCCCTATGCAGGAGGAAATGAGCAGTTCTTC
CASSPYAGGNEQFF
>.|.|TRBJ1-1|TRBV30
TGTGCCGGCAATGCGGGGGTGAACACTGAAGCTTTCTTT
CAGNAGVNTEAFF
>.|few|TRBJ2-7|TRBV29-1
TGCAGCGCCCTGGGGGGCGAGCAGTACTTC
CSALGGEQYF
>.|few|TRBJ2-5|TRBV28
TGTGCCAGCAGTCCTCACCGAGGGGGGACCCAGTACTTC
CASSPHRGGTQYF
>TRBD1|.|TRBJ2-5|TRBV7-2
TGTGCCAGCAGCCCCGGGGACAGGGTAGACTTC
CASSPGDRVDF
>.|.|TRBJ1-2|TRBV7-3
TGTGCCAGCAGCTTAACGGGGGGAGGTGGCTACACCTTC
CASSLTGGGGYTF
>.|few|TRBJ2-3|TRBV2
TGTGCCAGCAGTCCGATAGCGTCCCGCACAGATACGCAGTATTTT
CASSPIASRTDTQYF
>TRBD1|.|TRBJ2-1|TRBV28
TGTGCCAGCAGTACTCGACAGGGTCCCTCCTACAATGAGCAGTTCTTC
CASSTRQGPSYNEQFF
>TRBD1|.|TRBJ2-1|TRBV4-1
TGCGCCAGCAGCCAAGACAGGGGGTTTTACAATGAGCAGTTCTTC
CASSQDRGFYNEQFF
>.|.|TRBJ2-7|TRBV10-3
TGTGCCATCAGTGCGGTCTCCTACGAGCAGTACTTC
CAISAVSYEQYF
>.|once|TRBJ1-5|TRBV30
TGTGCCTGGAGTTTGGGGACGGCGAGCAATCAGCCCCAGCATTTT
CAWSLGTASNQPQHF
>.|few|TRBJ2-1|TRBV29-1
TGCAGCGTCATCTACCCCACCGTCAATGAGCAGTTCTTC
CSVIYPTVNEQFF
>.|.|TRBJ2-6|TRBV27
TGTGCCAGCAGTTTCCCTGGGGCCAACGTCCTGACTTTC
CASSFPGANVLTF
>TRBD2|.|TRBJ2-7|TRBV5-6
TGTGCCAGCAGCTTGCTCGAGCGGGAAGGGTACGAGCAGTACTTC
CASSLLEREGYEQYF
>.|.|TRBJ2-7|TRBV5-1
TGCGCCAGCAGCTTGAAAGGCGACAGGTTTTACGAGCAGTACTTC
CASSLKGDRFYEQYF
>.|.|TRBJ2-5|TRBV30
TGTGCCTGGAGTCCACAGGTAGACGAGACCCAGTACTTC
CAWSPQVDETQYF
>.|.|TRBJ2-3|TRBV2
TGTGCCAGCACAGGGGGCACAGATACGCAGTATTTT
CASTGGTDTQYF
>.|.|TRBJ2-7|TRBV27
TGTGCCAGCAGTTTGCACAGTCAAACCTACGAGCAGTACTTC
CASSLHSQTYEQYF
>TRBD2|few|TRBJ2-7|TRBV29-1
TGCAGCGTTGGCAACAGCCCGGGACTAGCACAGTACGAGCAGTACTTC
CSVGNSPGLAQYEQYF
>.|few|TRBJ1-4|TRBV28
TGTGCCAGCGGTTTTTTTGCAACTAATGAAAAACTGTTTTTT
CASGFFATNEKLFF
>.|once|TRBJ1-2|TRBV5-6
TGTGCCAGCAGCCTTGACAGCTATGGCTACACCTTC
CASSLDSYGYTF
>.|.|TRBJ1-1|TRBV7-8
TGTGCCAGCAGCCCGAGATTGAAAAACACTGAAGCTTTCTTT
CASSPRLKNTEAFF
>.|.|TRBJ2-1|TRBV4-3
TGCGCCAGCAGCCAGGACAGCGACAATGAGCAGTTCTTC
CASSQDSDNEQFF
>.|few|TRBJ1-4|TRBV28
TGTGCCAGCAGTTTAAGTTACCTCGGTGAAAAACTGTTTTTT
CASSLSYLGEKLFF
>.|few|TRBJ2-3|TRBV21-1
TGTGCCAGCAGCGGGAGGAGAAGCACAGATACGCAGTATTTT
CASSGRRSTDTQYF
>.|.|TRBJ1-1|TRBV7-8
TGTGCCAGCAGGCGGGGGGGCACTGAAGCTTTCTTT
CASRRGGTEAFF
>.|once|TRBJ2-4|TRBV20-1
TGCAGTGCTAGTGAGGGAGACATTCAGTACTTC
CSASEGDIQYF
>TRBD1|few|TRBJ1-1|TRBV29-1
TGCAGCGTTGGACAGGGTTTGGCTGAAGCTTTCTTT
CSVGQGLAEAFF
>TRBD1|.|TRBJ1-5|TRBV4-1
TGCGCCAGCAGCCAAGAGGGGACAGATAGCAATCAGCCCCAGCATTTT
CASSQEGTDSNQPQHF
>.|.|TRBJ2-1|TRBV29-1
TGCAGCGTTGTTCCAGCAGGGTGGAATGAGCAGTTCTTC
CSVVPAGWNEQFF
>.|.|TRBJ2-1|TRBV2
TGTGCCAGCAGCGGCCGAGAGGCGGAGCAGTTCTTC
CASSGREAEQFF
>TRBD1|.|TRBJ1-2|TRBV5-1
TGCGCCAGCAGCCCGGGACAGGATCCTAACTATGGCTACACCTTC
CASSPGQDPNYGYTF
>.|once|TRBJ1-2|TRBV29-1
TGCAGCGTTGAAAAGGGGAACTATGGCTACACCTTC
CSVEKGNYGYTF
>TRBD1|.|TRBJ2-7|TRBV29-1
TGCAGCATAGGGACAGGGGCGGACTACGAGCAGTACTTC
CSIGTGADYEQYF
>.|few|TRBJ2-5|TRBV29-1
TGCAGCGTTGCGGGATTAGGAAGTCGCAGCCTAGAGACCCAGTACTTC
CSVAGLGSRSLETQYF
>TRBD2|few|TRBJ2-5|TRBV28
TGTGCCAGCAGGGCCCCGGGACTAGAAGTTGGAGAGACCCAGTACTTC
CASRAPGLEVGETQYF